Following are 26 T cell receptor beta chains from one sample sequenced in a study of CD8 T cells in ankylosing spondylitis. In TCRdb, the 5' RACE reads were re-called with MiXCR into one record per CDR3 protein. In the table there are roughly 250,000 distinct CDR3 sequences, around 9.2% of which are singletons. Sequences were obtained from blood, either unsorted or a sorted T cell fraction (not recorded which). The receptors derive from a male donor with ankylosing spondylitis or in good health (not recorded which).

This clonotype was seen at least ten times. The V and J genes are TRBV12-3 or TRBV12-4 and TRBJ2-3; no definite D call. V dropped 6 bases and J dropped 0 bases, with 7 bases sitting between them. This CDR3 contains 13 residues. CDR3 nucleotides: TGTGCCAGCAGGGTAGCTAGCACAGATACGCAGTATTTT. This encodes CASRVASTDTQYF.

Only a few counts were recorded for this clonotype. The chain has TRBV6-7 and TRBJ1-5; D is possibly TRBD1 (5 bases). TRBV6-7 is assigned to the ORF class and has an uncertain function. The V and J ends lost 6 bases and 0 bases respectively, with 18 bases between them. The CDR3 spans 17 residues. As DNA, the CDR3 is TGTGCCAGCAGGAGGGACCAAGGAATCTATAGCAATCAGCCCCAGCATTTT. Translated: CASRRDQGIYSNQPQHF.

Ten or more counts support this clonotype. The chain couples TRBV7-8 to TRBJ2-1, with D possibly TRBD1 on 6 matching bases. V lost 3 bases, J lost 6 bases, and 15 bases lay in between. The germline V gene has CDR1 SGHVS and CDR2 FQNEAQ. This CDR3 has 15 residues. CDR3 sequence reads: CASSFGQGMGNEQFF. CDR3 nucleotides: TGTGCCAGCAGCTTCGGGCAGGGGATGGGCAATGAGCAGTTCTTC.

The sample holds many counts of this clonotype. The CDR3 loop is CASSPPSGLAQETQYF. Here the CDR3 DNA reads TGTGCCAGCAGCCCCCCTAGCGGACTTGCACAAGAGACCCAGTACTTC. The J gene is TRBJ2-5, the V gene TRBV7-2, with 7 positions matching TRBD2. The CDR3 length is 16 residues. The ends lost 5 bases at V and 2 bases at J; junction bases unmatched: 11. Germline lookup yields CDR1 SGHTA and CDR2 FQGNSA.

This chain links TRBV10-3 with TRBJ2-5; TRBD1 or TRBD2 may be the D gene (6 bases each). CDR1 and CDR2 from the germline V gene are ENHRY and SYGVKD. The V gene lost 8 bases and the J gene lost 5 bases, with 12 bases spanning the gap. This CDR3 spans 12 amino acids. The CDR3 coding sequence is TGTGCCATCTCGGGGGCGGGGGAGACCCAGTACTTC. Protein product: CAISGAGETQYF.

In this sample, this clonotype turned up many times. DNA of the CDR3: TGTGCCATCTTTGACTTCGACAGAACTGAAGCTTTCTTT. Amino acid sequence: CAIFDFDRTEAFF. The rearrangement uses TRBV10-3 and TRBJ1-1, with TRBD1 as a possible D gene (5 bases). The CDR3 extends over 13 amino acids. CDR1 and CDR2 from the germline V gene are ENHRY and SYGVKD. V was clipped by 8 bases and J by 5 bases, with 15 bases between them.

This clonotype showed up many times. The rearrangement links TRBV15 to TRBJ2-1; D unresolved. V lost 0 bases and J 4 bases, leaving 7 bases between the germline ends. CDR1 and CDR2 (germline): LNHNV, YYDKDF (reference sequence). The CDR3 runs to 14 residues. The CDR3 sequence is CATSRDTRYNEQFF. The CDR3 DNA follows: TGTGCCACCAGCAGAGATACCCGGTACAATGAGCAGTTCTTC.

This clonotype showed up many times. The CDR3 DNA reads TGTGCCAGCTCCCTGGGGAGCCTAGCCAAAAACATTCAGTACTTC. This sequence encodes CASSLGSLAKNIQYF. V usage is TRBV12-3 or TRBV12-4 and J usage is TRBJ2-4; maybe TRBD2 (5 bases). The length of the CDR3 is 15 residues. The germline V and J ends were trimmed by 8 bases and 0 bases, with 14 bases remaining between them.

This clonotype has more than one count but fewer than ten. The chain has TRBV18 and TRBJ2-3, with D perhaps matching TRBD2 (7 bases). Germline V CDR1 and CDR2: KGHSH, LQKENI. This CDR3 region has 15 residues. Trimming shortened V by 2 bases and J by 10 bases, and 19 bases separated the two germline ends. In DNA form, the CDR3 reads TGTGCCAGCTCACCAAACCGAGGGGGGGCCGAACCGCAGTATTTT. Its translation is CASSPNRGGAEPQYF. Filled out from reference TRBV18 and TRBJ2-3, the complete variable domain reads NAGVMQNPRHLVRRRGQEARLRCSPMKGHSHVYWYRQLPEEGLKFMVYLQKENIIDESGMPKERFSAEFPKEGPSILRIQQVVRGDSAAYFCASSPNRGGAEPQYFGPGTRLTVL.

The table lists this clonotype with many counts. The rearrangement links TRBV9 to TRBJ2-7, with a possible D match to TRBD2 (6 bases). The CDR3 totals 13 residues. V shed 4 bases and J shed 5 bases, with 13 bases lying between them. Germline CDR1 is SGDLS and CDR2 is YYNGEE. This CDR3 reads CASSPYPGDEQYF. The CDR3 DNA sequence: TGTGCCAGCAGCCCGTATCCGGGGGACGAGCAGTACTTC.

The chain combines TRBV4-1 with TRBJ1-3; no clear D gene. Trimming took 0 bases from V and 5 from J, leaving 8 bases between them. The CDR3 runs 14 residues. Looked up from germline, CDR1 is MGHRA and CDR2 is YSYEKL. The CDR3 DNA reads as TGCGCCAGCAGCCAAGAAGCAACAAGAAACACCATATATTTT. This sequence encodes CASSQEATRNTIYF.

The rearrangement links TRBV3-1 to TRBJ2-6, with TRBD1 matching 9 bases. The V and J ends lost 1 base and 0 bases, in that order; junction bases with no gene match: 7. This CDR3 region has 19 residues. Germline CDR1 and CDR2: LGHDT and YNNKEL (reference sequence). The CDR3 is CASSQVHRGRSSGANVLTF. The DNA of the CDR3 is TGTGCCAGCAGCCAAGTCCACAGGGGGCGAAGCTCTGGGGCCAACGTCCTGACTTTC.

This clonotype showed up many times. The J gene is TRBJ2-7, the V gene TRBV12-3 or TRBV12-4; 7 bases fit TRBD2. J was trimmed by 0 bases and V by 5 bases; bases with no gene match: 7. This CDR3 region has 15 residues. The CDR3 DNA sequence: TGTGCCAGCAGTCTGGCTTGGGACTACTCCTACGAGCAGTACTTC. Protein sequence: CASSLAWDYSYEQYF.

This clonotype was observed at least ten times. The gene calls are TRBV9 and TRBJ1-1, with D hard to call. The V end lost 3 bases, the J end lost 2 bases, and 8 bases lay between the germline ends. The CDR3 is made up of 13 amino acids. The germline CDR1 and CDR2 sequences are SGDLS and YYNGEE. CDR3 coding DNA: TGTGCCAGCAGCGCTTGGACTAACACTGAAGCTTTCTTT. Amino acid sequence: CASSAWTNTEAFF. Looking up the rest from reference TRBV9 and TRBJ1-1 gives the full variable domain: DSGVTQTPKHLITATGQRVTLRCSPRSGDLSVYWYQQSLDQGLQFLIQYYNGEERAKGNILERFSAQQFPDLHSELNLSSLELGDSALYFCASSAWTNTEAFFGQGTRLTVV.

This clonotype was observed at least ten times. This chain connects TRBV29-1 to TRBJ2-3; 7 positions agree with TRBD2. V gave up 3 bases and J gave up 2 bases; unmatched junction bases: 11. CDR3 length: 16 residues. From germline, CDR1 is SQVTM and CDR2 ANQGSEA. CDR3 residues: CSVDRVAGENTDTQYF. DNA for the CDR3: TGCAGCGTTGACCGAGTGGCGGGGGAGAACACAGATACGCAGTATTTT.

This clonotype showed up many times. The chain combines TRBV15 with TRBJ2-1; TRBD2 aligns across 11 bases. CDR1 and CDR2 (germline): LNHNV, YYDKDF (reference sequence). This CDR3 has 16 amino acids. V lost 3 bases to trimming and J lost 7 bases; unmatched junction nucleotides: 8. The CDR3 loop is CATSRELAGVSNEQFF. In nucleotides, the CDR3 is TGTGCCACCAGCAGGGAACTAGCGGGAGTATCGAATGAGCAGTTCTTC. The variable domain in full, completed from reference TRBV15 and TRBJ2-1, reads DAMVIQNPRYQVTQFGKPVTLSCSQTLNHNVMYWYQQKSSQAPKLLFHYYDKDFNNEADTPDNFQSRRPNTSFCFLDIRSPGLGDTAMYLCATSRELAGVSNEQFFGPGTRLTVL.

There are many counts of this clonotype. The chain combines TRBV10-3 with TRBJ2-2, with TRBD1 identical over 7 bases. The germline CDR1 and CDR2 sequences are ENHRY and SYGVKD. V lost 2 bases to trimming and J lost 4 bases; unmatched junction nucleotides: 4. This CDR3 contains 15 residues. CDR3: CAISERGGGTGELFF. The CDR3 coding sequence is TGTGCCATCAGTGAGAGAGGGGGCGGCACCGGGGAGCTGTTTTTT.

This clonotype turned up a few times. V is TRBV29-1 and J is TRBJ2-7, with 9 bases fitting TRBD1. The length of the CDR3 is 14 residues. The V segment lost 3 bases and the J segment 2 bases; nucleotides outside the gene matches: 5. CDR1 and CDR2 from the germline V gene are SQVTM and ANQGSEA. CDR3 residues: CSVDPTGGAYEQYF. CDR3 coding DNA: TGCAGCGTTGACCCGACAGGGGGGGCCTACGAGCAGTACTTC.

Ten or more counts support this clonotype. The chain couples TRBV20-1 to TRBJ2-7; perhaps TRBD2 as D (6 bases). The CDR3 runs 15 residues. V was trimmed by 0 bases and J by 1 base, leaving 13 bases between them. Germline V gene data show CDR1 as DFQATT and CDR2 as SNEGSKA (reference sequence). CDR3: CSARDLNGSSYEQYF. CDR3 in DNA: TGCAGTGCTAGAGATTTGAACGGGAGTTCCTACGAGCAGTACTTC.

This clonotype has a count of ten or more. J is TRBJ2-2 and V is TRBV20-1; TRBD1 might be the D (6 bases). The V end lost 0 bases, the J end lost 5 bases, and 19 bases lay between the germline ends. Per the germline V gene, CDR1 is DFQATT and CDR2 is SNEGSKA (reference sequence). The CDR3 loop spans 17 amino acids. Here the CDR3 DNA reads TGCAGTGCTAGAGACGAAATTACAGGGACACCAACCGGGGAGCTGTTTTTT. Residues: CSARDEITGTPTGELFF.

The table lists this clonotype with a few counts. The chain combines TRBV7-3 with TRBJ2-1; 7 bases map to TRBD2. Germline V gives CDR1 SGHTA, CDR2 FQGTGA. J lost 5 bases, V lost 4 bases, and 14 bases had no gene match. The CDR3 spans 17 residues. CDR3 loop: CASSWGLTRTANNEQFF. As DNA, the CDR3 is TGTGCCAGCAGCTGGGGACTAACCAGGACCGCCAACAATGAGCAGTTCTTC.

There are a few counts of this clonotype. The rearrangement joins TRBV24-1 to TRBJ2-6; TRBD1 matches at 9 bases. Germline CDR1 is KGHDR and CDR2 is SFDVKD. J was trimmed by 0 bases and V by 5 bases; bases with no gene match: 10. The CDR3 sequence is 19 residues long. The CDR3 nucleotides are TGTGCCACCAGTGTCCCACCGGGACAGGGAGACTCTGGGGCCAACGTCCTGACTTTC. It yields the protein CATSVPPGQGDSGANVLTF.

The V and J genes are TRBV19 and TRBJ1-5; 8 nucleotides line up with TRBD1. CDR1 and CDR2 (germline): LNHDA, SQIVND (reference sequence). With V trimmed by 5 bases and J by 7 bases, 10 bases remained unmatched. CDR3 length: 15 amino acids. Here the CDR3 reads CASSPGRGLQQPQHF. In nucleotides, the CDR3 is TGTGCCAGTAGTCCCGGCAGGGGGCTTCAGCAGCCCCAGCATTTT.

As to this clonotype: This may come from a read error, since a much larger clone is one base off. The chain links TRBV29-1 to TRBJ2-7, with TRBD2 identical over 8 bases. The trim removed 5 bases at V and 5 bases at J, leaving 5 bases unmatched. The CDR3 is 12 residues long. The germline V gene has CDR1 SQVTM and CDR2 ANQGSEA. The CDR3 is CSVHGGADEQYF. The CDR3 DNA follows: TGCAGCGTTCACGGGGGGGCCGACGAGCAGTACTTC.

This clonotype was detected only a few times. This chain links TRBV7-9 with TRBJ1-1; weak D call: TRBD1 (5 bases). CDR1 and CDR2 (germline): SEHNR, FQNEAQ (reference sequence). V lost 1 base and J 11 bases, leaving 11 bases between the germline ends. CDR3 length: 12 residues. The DNA for the CDR3 is TGTGCCAGCAGCTTAGAAAGACAGAGGGCTTTCTTT. Protein sequence: CASSLERQRAFF.

In this sample, this clonotype turned up many times. The chain uses TRBV6-7 and TRBJ2-1; 7 bases match TRBD2. TRBV6-7 is placed among ORFs of uncertain function. The J segment lost 7 bases and the V segment lost 6 bases, leaving 6 bases of the junction unmatched. This CDR3 contains 13 residues. The CDR3 DNA reads TGTGCCAGCAGACCGGGACTATTTAATGAGCAGTTCTTC. Residues: CASRPGLFNEQFF.